Shown below are 9 T cell receptor beta chains from a single sample sequenced in a study of shared clonotypes between healthy human individuals. CD45RO-negative cells were positively selected for CCR7, leaving out terminally differentiated effector memory CD45RA+ cells. Sequencing was performed with immunoSEQ multiplex PCR; in TCRdb, only in-frame clones are kept and a portion is missing. The sample lists hundreds of thousands of clones; 90% to 97% were seen once. Sequenced sample: naive CD8+ T cells sorted from blood. These receptors were taken from a man aged 25 to 40 in good health.

The CDR3 sequence is CASSFSTGRAFF. In nucleotides, the CDR3 is TGTGCCAGCAGTTTTTCGACAGGGAGAGCTTTCTTT. The genes are TRBV27 and TRBJ1-1; 7 positions agree with TRBD1. This CDR3 is 12 amino acids long. Per germline, CDR1 MNHEY and CDR2 SMNVEV (reference sequence). The V and J ends lost 3 bases and 10 bases, in that order; junction bases with no gene match: 5.

The V and J genes are TRBV4-1 and TRBJ2-7, with D tentatively TRBD1 (5 bases). Germline V gene sequence: CDR1 MGHRA, CDR2 YSYEKL. This CDR3 is 15 amino acids long. V dropped 1 base and J dropped 2 bases, with 12 bases sitting between them. CDR3 loop: CASSQVSSTAYEQYF. The CDR3 DNA is TGCGCCAGCAGCCAAGTAAGTTCGACAGCCTACGAGCAGTACTTC.

The genes are TRBV6-5 and TRBJ1-3; unclear D gene. The CDR3 is 14 residues long. The germline V and J ends were trimmed by 7 bases and 1 base, with 11 bases remaining between them. Germline lookup yields CDR1 MNHEY and CDR2 SVGAGI. CDR3 bases: TGTGCCAGCACAGCTTCCCCATCTGGAAACACCATATATTTT. It is translated as CASTASPSGNTIYF.

This chain uses TRBV28 with TRBJ2-5; the match to TRBD1 covers 7 bases. This CDR3 has 14 residues. The J segment lost 5 bases and the V segment lost 4 bases, leaving 7 bases of the junction unmatched. Looked up from germline, CDR1 is MDHEN and CDR2 is SYDVKM. CDR3 residues: CASSYPGQWETQYF. The CDR3, as DNA: TGTGCCAGCAGTTATCCGGGACAGTGGGAGACCCAGTACTTC.

This chain links TRBV6-4 with TRBJ2-1; 7 bases fit TRBD1. Germline loops: CDR1 MRHNA, CDR2 SNTAGT. The V and J ends lost 2 bases and 3 bases, in that order; junction bases with no gene match: 1. CDR3 length equals 14 residues. The CDR3 DNA follows: TGTGCCAGCAGTGACGGGACAGACTACAATGAGCAGTTCTTC. It encodes CASSDGTDYNEQFF.

This sequence joins TRBV5-1 and TRBJ2-5; TRBD2 agrees at 10 bases. CDR3 length equals 15 residues. Per the germline V gene, CDR1 is SGHRS and CDR2 is YFSETQ. The V and J ends lost 5 bases and 1 base, in that order; junction bases with no gene match: 5. The CDR3 loop is CASRDIAGGQETQYF. The CDR3 DNA is TGCGCCAGCAGAGACATAGCGGGAGGCCAAGAGACCCAGTACTTC.

V is TRBV7-9 and J is TRBJ2-1; no definite D call. The germline gives CDR1 SEHNR, CDR2 FQNEAQ (reference sequence). V was trimmed by 4 bases and J by 16 bases, leaving 23 bases between them. The CDR3 has 14 residues. CDR3 bases: TGTGCCAGCAGCTCACTAACTGACGCGACAATAGAATTCTTC. Translated: CASSSLTDATIEFF.

The chain joins TRBV28 to TRBJ2-7, with D possibly matching TRBD2 (5 bases). With 6 bases removed from V and 6 bases from J, the gap between germline ends came to 15 bases. Germline CDR1 and CDR2: MDHEN and SYDVKM. The CDR3 loop spans 13 amino acids. The CDR3 here is CASRPDWESEQYF. In DNA, the CDR3 is TGTGCCAGCAGGCCGGACTGGGAGTCCGAGCAGTACTTC.

This chain uses TRBV30 with TRBJ2-3; no definite D call. CDR3 length: 14 residues. From germline, CDR1 is GTSNPN and CDR2 SVGIG (reference sequence). Trimming pared 1 base from V and 1 base from J, leaving 9 bases between. The CDR3 sequence is CAWSAVAGTDTQYF. The CDR3 DNA reads TGTGCCTGGAGTGCGGTAGCTGGCACAGATACGCAGTATTTT.